Each of the 11 T cell receptor beta chains below was sequenced from the same sample in a study of neurological immune-mediated disorders. Time point denoted: longitudinal time-point 3. TCRdb reprocessed the 5' RACE reads via MiXCR and lists one record per CDR3 protein. The sample shows approximately 84,000 distinct CDR3 sequences, 3.5% to 5.5% of them seen only once. The sample taken for sequencing was PBMCs. These receptors were taken from a woman aged 60-70 years with multiple sclerosis.

This clonotype appeared many times. The chain has TRBV3-1 and TRBJ1-3; the D gene is possibly TRBD1 (5 bases). The CDR3 runs to 16 residues. From germline, CDR1 is LGHDT and CDR2 YNNKEL (reference sequence). The V end was cut by 0 bases, the J end by 4 bases, with 13 bases between. The CDR3 is CASSQDQGLLGNTIYF. CDR3 nucleotide sequence: TGTGCCAGCAGCCAAGATCAGGGCCTCTTGGGAAACACCATATATTTT.

This clonotype was recorded many times. The chain has TRBV20-1 and TRBJ2-1; 7 bases are shared with TRBD2. The CDR3 consists of 15 residues. Germline V gene sequence: CDR1 DFQATT, CDR2 SNEGSKA (reference sequence). V was clipped by 6 bases and J by 0 bases; unmatched bases: 8. The CDR3 sequence: CSAPRGDSSYNEQFF. DNA for the CDR3: TGCAGTGCCCCACGGGGGGATAGCTCCTACAATGAGCAGTTCTTC.

This clonotype was seen at least ten times. CDR3: CASSLAGTGGGYTF. CDR3 nucleotides: TGCGCCAGCAGCTTGGCTGGGACAGGGGGCGGCTACACCTTC. The chain is built from TRBV5-1 and TRBJ1-2, with 12 bases aligning to TRBD1. Germline CDR1 reads SGHRS; CDR2 reads YFSETQ. CDR3 length: 14 residues. V trimming: 0 bases; J trimming: 8 bases; junction bases outside the gene matches: 2.

Ten or more counts support this clonotype. The rearrangement joins TRBV6-2 or TRBV6-3 to TRBJ2-2; perhaps TRBD1 as D (5 bases). The CDR3 totals 15 residues. V was trimmed by 5 bases and J by 0 bases, leaving 10 bases between them. CDR1 is MNHEY and CDR2 is SVGEGT in the germline V gene. As DNA, the CDR3 is TGTGCCAGCAGTCACCAGGGCACGAACACCGGGGAGCTGTTTTTT. Its protein product is CASSHQGTNTGELFF.

There are many counts of this clonotype. V usage is TRBV20-1 and J usage is TRBJ2-7; 7 bases are a match to TRBD1. The junction had 8 bases not matched to a gene; V was cut back by 0 bases and J by 3 bases. Germline CDR1 is DFQATT and CDR2 is SNEGSKA (reference sequence). The CDR3 covers 15 residues. The CDR3 is CSARDPGQKDYEQYF. CDR3 in DNA: TGCAGTGCTAGAGATCCGGGACAGAAGGACTACGAGCAGTACTTC.

This clonotype occurred many times. The rearrangement joins TRBV5-1 to TRBJ1-1; no reliable D call. V was cut by 1 base and J by 5 bases, with 9 bases left in between. There are 13 residues in the CDR3. Germline loops: CDR1 SGHRS, CDR2 YFSETQ. CDR3 sequence: CASSLLGDTEAFF. The CDR3 DNA follows: TGCGCCAGCAGCTTGCTCGGGGATACTGAAGCTTTCTTT.

Ten or more counts support this clonotype. J is TRBJ2-7 and V is TRBV10-2; possible D gene TRBD1, 6 bases. CDR1 is WSHSY and CDR2 is SAAADI in the germline V gene. The CDR3 totals 11 residues. Trimming pared 6 bases from V and 7 bases from J, leaving 10 bases between. CDR3 amino acids: CASRSGDEQYF. The CDR3 nucleotides read TGCGCCAGCAGATCAGGGGATGAGCAGTACTTC.

In its sample, this clonotype was seen many times. For the CDR3, the DNA is TGTGCCACCAGTGCTACTGGGGGGAACACTGAAGCTTTCTTT. It is translated as CATSATGGNTEAFF. The rearrangement links TRBV24-1 to TRBJ1-1, with D possibly matching TRBD1 (5 bases). V was pared by 5 bases and J by 1 base, with 10 bases between. Germline loops: CDR1 KGHDR, CDR2 SFDVKD. The CDR3 runs to 14 residues.

This clonotype was observed at least ten times. J is TRBJ2-3 and V is TRBV20-1, with D possibly being TRBD1 (5 bases). CDR1 and CDR2 (germline): DFQATT, SNEGSKA (reference sequence). Trimming shortened V by 0 bases and J by 8 bases, and 12 bases separated the two germline ends. CDR3 size: 13 residues. CDR3 sequence: CSAREGAPGTQYF. CDR3 nucleotides: TGCAGTGCTAGAGAAGGGGCCCCGGGTACGCAGTATTTT.

Many counts were recorded for this clonotype. The gene calls are TRBV20-1 and TRBJ1-3; no firm D call. The V gene lost 0 bases and the J gene lost 2 bases, with 8 bases spanning the gap. Germline V CDR1 and CDR2: DFQATT, SNEGSKA (reference sequence). CDR3 length equals 14 residues. The CDR3 sequence is CSARDRWAGNTIYF. CDR3 bases: TGCAGTGCTAGAGACCGTTGGGCTGGAAACACCATATATTTT.

There are many counts of this clonotype. The chain carries TRBV10-3 and TRBJ2-1; 7 bases are a match to TRBD1. The germline V gene has CDR1 ENHRY and CDR2 SYGVKD. This CDR3 has 13 amino acids. V lost 6 bases to trimming and J lost 15 bases; unmatched junction nucleotides: 14. The CDR3 DNA reads TGTGCCATCAGCCCGGAACCAGACAGGGAACGGTTCTTC. As protein: CAISPEPDRERFF.